This is a list of T cell receptor beta chains from one sample in a study of blood T cell repertoires in COVID-19. The repertoire was sequenced with immunoSEQ multiplex PCR; TCRdb's copy has only in-frame clones and lacks some. The table records under 30,000 clones, approximately 86% of them present only once. Material: peripheral blood. The receptors were gathered from a human donor with acute or convalescent COVID-19. The donor label of this sample is uncertain. CDR3s include the opening cysteine and the closing phenylalanine or tryptophan. Each record gives: V gene, J gene, CDR3 protein.

TRBV6-5,TRBJ2-5,CASSTPRLGKETQYF
TRBV19,TRBJ2-5,CASTFFRETQYF
TRBV18,TRBJ2-7,CASSGTSVGEQYF
TRBV5-5,TRBJ1-5,CASSPTGGKSNQPQHF
TRBV18,TRBJ2-5,CASSPPRDGETQYF
TRBV25-1,TRBJ2-5,CASSDPLNGQETQYF
TRBV19,TRBJ1-1,CASSTVRSGGNTEAFF
TRBV30,TRBJ2-5,CAWSVQETQYF
TRBV29-1,TRBJ2-5,CSVEATGGGETQYF
TRBV5-1,TRBJ2-2,CASSLLQAWANTGELFF
TRBV7-3,TRBJ2-1,CASSLTSSGGDNEQFF
TRBV10-3,TRBJ1-1,CAIGEDTEAFF
TRBV6-6,TRBJ2-3,CASSLGLAGGSTDTQYF
TRBV3-1/TRBV3-2,TRBJ2-3,CASSHGTSADTQYF
TRBV4-3,TRBJ1-2,CASSQDIAGAYGYTF
TRBV6-1,TRBJ2-3,CASSEIGGSNPDTQYF
TRBV5-8,TRBJ2-5,CASSPGTGHEETQYF
TRBV19,TRBJ1-2,CASSQGWDYGYTF
TRBV20-1,TRBJ1-5,CSASQGKAEPQHF
TRBV6-1,TRBJ2-7,CASSEGAGQYF
TRBV3-1/TRBV3-2,TRBJ1-4,CASSQTGGREKLFF
TRBV5-1,TRBJ2-1,CASSPYGPGTSGGPSYNEQFF
TRBV19,TRBJ2-5,CASSIGGGQETQYF
TRBV24-1,TRBJ2-1,CATSDSGTGGSYNEQFF
TRBV20-1,TRBJ1-2,CSASVARAYGYTF
TRBV30,TRBJ1-2,CASTGTPYGYTF
TRBV7-2,TRBJ2-7,CASSTPLVYEQYF
TRBV19,TRBJ2-2,CASRLDRTAGELFF
TRBV6-6,TRBJ1-5,CASTATGNQPQHF
TRBV5-4,TRBJ2-5,CASSLGDSRTTQETQYF
TRBV11-2,TRBJ2-5,CASSLGTSAETQYF
TRBV28,TRBJ2-7,CASSTSGGNRYEQYF
TRBV7-3,TRBJ2-2,CASSLSQGIRPTGELFF
TRBV6-5,TRBJ1-1,CASSQQGPREAFF
TRBV18,TRBJ1-1,CASSPRTLQGVDTEAFF
TRBV18,TRBJ1-1,CASSAGQGRGSEAFF
TRBV29-1,TRBJ2-1,CSVGRVPYNEQFF
TRBV3-1/TRBV3-2,TRBJ1-1,CASSQTGQEGSEAFF
TRBV6-5,TRBJ2-7,CASRLARGEQYF
TRBV4-1,TRBJ1-4,CASSQEGGANEKLFF
TRBV19,TRBJ1-2,CASSQDRDPYGYTF
TRBV3-1/TRBV3-2,TRBJ2-5,CASSQDFRREETQYF
TRBV7-9,TRBJ2-1,CASRPQPGQGAGHEQFF
TRBV19,TRBJ2-1,CASSISGAYNEQFF
TRBV5-8,TRBJ2-2,CASSTGTGLLTGELFF
TRBV7-2,TRBJ2-7,CPTSLGGGLSYEQYF
TRBV7-3,TRBJ2-1,CASSLRSGGRNEQFF
TRBV3-1/TRBV3-2,TRBJ2-7,CASSYGRGVYEQYF